The clone carrying this TCR beta chain was observed a few times. Antigen specificity is unknown. All of the isolated RNA was reverse transcribed, so expressed TCRB transcripts were sequenced. TCRdb's copy holds only in-frame clones and misses some; the assay was immunoSEQ multiplex PCR. The data contain 450,000 to 550,000 clones, approximately 30% of them singletons. There are 14 residues in the CDR3. The J segment lost 4 bases and the V segment lost 5 bases, leaving 4 bases of the junction unmatched. Per germline, CDR1 PRHDT and CDR2 FYEKMQ (reference sequence). The record originates from a study of beta chain features in type 1 diabetes. Study-wide points: Overrepresentation of cells with high TCR expression could result from cDNA sequencing.

The source of this sequence is a man younger than 35 in good health. V usage is TRBV13 and J usage is TRBJ2-7, with 11 bases identical to TRBD1. The sample comprised naive CD4+ T cells from blood. CDR3 nucleotide sequence: TGTGCCAGCAGCCCCGGGGACAGGGGGTACGAGCAGTACTTC. Translating it yields CASSPGDRGYEQYF.